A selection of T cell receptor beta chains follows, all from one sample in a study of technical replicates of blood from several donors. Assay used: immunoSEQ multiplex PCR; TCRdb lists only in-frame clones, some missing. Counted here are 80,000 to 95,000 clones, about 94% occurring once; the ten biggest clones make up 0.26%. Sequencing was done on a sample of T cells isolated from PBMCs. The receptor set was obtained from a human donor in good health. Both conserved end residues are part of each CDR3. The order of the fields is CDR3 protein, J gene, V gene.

CDR3: CASSEQGAGYEQYF; J: TRBJ2-7; V: TRBV2
CDR3: CASSVEGLAGGSDTQYF; J: TRBJ2-3; V: TRBV9
CDR3: CASSLTPGGGKTQYF; J: TRBJ2-5; V: TRBV7-7
CDR3: CASSLEGGARNQPQHF; J: TRBJ1-5; V: TRBV7-6
CDR3: CASSSPRTGGNQPQHF; J: TRBJ1-5; V: TRBV28
CDR3: CSVKSQLAEVEEQYF; J: TRBJ2-7; V: TRBV29-1
CDR3: CASSWRQVASTEAFF; J: TRBJ1-1; V: TRBV6-5
CDR3: CASSRPGLADTGELFF; J: TRBJ2-2; V: TRBV27
CDR3: CASSYSNLRGQPQHF; J: TRBJ1-5; V: TRBV6-5
CDR3: CASSLIWDREVEAFF; J: TRBJ1-1; V: TRBV5-5
CDR3: CAWSSGTSGGASSTQYF; J: TRBJ2-3; V: TRBV30
CDR3: CASSLGSEQYF; J: TRBJ2-7; V: TRBV27
CDR3: CASSESIGEVPNEQFF; J: TRBJ2-1; V: TRBV10-1
CDR3: CASRGYGGGKSTDTQYF; J: TRBJ2-3; V: TRBV25-1
CDR3: CASSLSSPDTEAFF; J: TRBJ1-1; V: TRBV7-9
CDR3: CASSLDTGGYTF; J: TRBJ1-2; V: TRBV5-5
CDR3: CASSLEVGGLQSETQYF; J: TRBJ2-5; V: TRBV5-1
CDR3: CASSRVRAGELFF; J: TRBJ2-2; V: TRBV27
CDR3: CSAPGQGNTEAFF; J: TRBJ1-1; V: TRBV29-1
CDR3: CASSLVTSGYNEQFF; J: TRBJ2-1; V: TRBV5-1
CDR3: CASSRSRTGANSPLHF; J: TRBJ1-6; V: TRBV14
CDR3: CASSGSRDRELGELFF; J: TRBJ2-2; V: TRBV19
CDR3: CASSSPYNRGARNTEAFF; J: TRBJ1-1; V: TRBV28
CDR3: CASSPRPDRGNTEAFF; J: TRBJ1-1; V: TRBV6-6
CDR3: CASSLPGLEAFF; J: TRBJ1-1; V: TRBV19
CDR3: CASSKTAYRYPFLHGYTF; J: TRBJ1-2; V: TRBV21-1
CDR3: CASSPRTGLAGPEAFF; J: TRBJ1-1; V: TRBV5-1
CDR3: CASAGGPQETQYF; J: TRBJ2-5; V: TRBV2
CDR3: CASSLGLQETQYF; J: TRBJ2-5; V: TRBV7-2
CDR3: CASSIPSAGRGSRGYGYTF; J: TRBJ1-2; V: TRBV19
CDR3: CASSFGSRSHYGYTF; J: TRBJ1-2; V: TRBV5-4
CDR3: CASSYVGQGPQYF; J: TRBJ2-5; V: TRBV6-5
CDR3: CASSWTGQETQYF; J: TRBJ2-5; V: TRBV27
CDR3: CASSEENRGRGEAFF; J: TRBJ1-1; V: TRBV6-1
CDR3: CAISESGLLSNEQFF; J: TRBJ2-1; V: TRBV10-3
CDR3: CASSQDRQGLRNQPQHF; J: TRBJ1-5; V: TRBV4-1
CDR3: CASTSRGANEKLFF; J: TRBJ1-4; V: TRBV19
CDR3: CASSQSGVRNEQFF; J: TRBJ2-1; V: TRBV4-1
CDR3: CASSLNGDRGDGYTF; J: TRBJ1-2; V: TRBV5-6
CDR3: CAIKLTAGQAGGNNYGYTF; J: TRBJ1-2; V: TRBV19
CDR3: CASTEGQTDTQYF; J: TRBJ2-3; V: TRBV6-1
CDR3: CASSAGFSGANVLTF; J: TRBJ2-6; V: TRBV5-1
CDR3: CASSLRQGQGQPQHF; J: TRBJ1-5; V: TRBV28
CDR3: CASSFTIGRAGELFF; J: TRBJ2-2; V: TRBV11-3
CDR3: CASSPSGGPTYEQYF; J: TRBJ2-7; V: TRBV9
CDR3: CASRERLAEEQFF; J: TRBJ2-1; V: TRBV10-1
CDR3: CASSETGLWNEQFF; J: TRBJ2-1; V: TRBV2
CDR3: CASSEAGNRRDYGYTF; J: TRBJ1-2; V: TRBV2
CDR3: CASSQEVGETGPKGGYTF; J: TRBJ1-2; V: TRBV4-1
CDR3: CASSVHSSEAFF; J: TRBJ1-1; V: TRBV9
CDR3: CASSSRDRGSYGYTF; J: TRBJ1-2; V: TRBV7-9
CDR3: CATLSGNAPTYEQYF; J: TRBJ2-7; V: TRBV28
CDR3: CASNPLDRNTEAFF; J: TRBJ1-1; V: TRBV5-4
CDR3: CASSLSSGGARYEQYF; J: TRBJ2-7; V: TRBV5-4
CDR3: CASNEQGVYTEAFF; J: TRBJ1-1; V: TRBV2
CDR3: CASSQVTSYEQYF; J: TRBJ2-7; V: TRBV4-1
CDR3: CASSLGREGAAFF; J: TRBJ1-1; V: TRBV19